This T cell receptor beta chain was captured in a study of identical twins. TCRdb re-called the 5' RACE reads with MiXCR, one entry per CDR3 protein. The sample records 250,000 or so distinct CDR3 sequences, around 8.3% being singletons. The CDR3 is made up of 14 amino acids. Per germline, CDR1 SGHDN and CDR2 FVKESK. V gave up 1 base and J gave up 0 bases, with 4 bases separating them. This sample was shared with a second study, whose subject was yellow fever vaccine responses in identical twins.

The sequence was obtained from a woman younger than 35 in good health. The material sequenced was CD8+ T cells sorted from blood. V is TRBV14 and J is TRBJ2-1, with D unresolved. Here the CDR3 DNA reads TGTGCCAGCAGCCAAGTTAGCTCCTACAATGAGCAGTTCTTC. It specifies CASSQVSSYNEQFF.